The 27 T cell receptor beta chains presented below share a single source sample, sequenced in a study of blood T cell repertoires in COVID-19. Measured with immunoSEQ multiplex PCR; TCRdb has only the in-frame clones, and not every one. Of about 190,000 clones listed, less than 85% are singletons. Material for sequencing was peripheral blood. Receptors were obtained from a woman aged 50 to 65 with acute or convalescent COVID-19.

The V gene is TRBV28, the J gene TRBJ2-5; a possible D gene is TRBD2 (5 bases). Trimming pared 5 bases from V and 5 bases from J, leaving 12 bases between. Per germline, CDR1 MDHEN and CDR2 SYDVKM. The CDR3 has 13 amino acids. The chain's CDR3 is CASSPIATETQYF. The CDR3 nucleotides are TGTGCCAGCAGTCCCATAGCGACGGAGACCCAGTACTTC.

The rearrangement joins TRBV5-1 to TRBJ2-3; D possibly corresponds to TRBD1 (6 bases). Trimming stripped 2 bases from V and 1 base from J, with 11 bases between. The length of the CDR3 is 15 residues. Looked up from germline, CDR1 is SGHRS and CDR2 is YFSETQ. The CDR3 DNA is TGCGCCAGCAGCTTAGGGCAGGGGCGCACAGATACGCAGTATTTT. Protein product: CASSLGQGRTDTQYF. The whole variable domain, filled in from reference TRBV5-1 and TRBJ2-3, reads KAGVTQTPRYLIKTRGQQVTLSCSPISGHRSVSWYQQTPGQGLQFLFEYFSETQRNKGNFPGRFSGRQFSNSRSEMNVSTLELGDSALYLCASSLGQGRTDTQYFGPGTRLTVL.

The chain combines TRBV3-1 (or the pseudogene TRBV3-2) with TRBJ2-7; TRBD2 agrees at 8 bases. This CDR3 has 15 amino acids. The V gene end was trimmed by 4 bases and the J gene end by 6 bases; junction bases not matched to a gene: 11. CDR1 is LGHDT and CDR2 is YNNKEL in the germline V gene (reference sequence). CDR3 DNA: TGTGCCAGCAGCCCTATAGCGGGATCCGGGGGCGAGCAGTACTTC. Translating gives CASSPIAGSGGEQYF.

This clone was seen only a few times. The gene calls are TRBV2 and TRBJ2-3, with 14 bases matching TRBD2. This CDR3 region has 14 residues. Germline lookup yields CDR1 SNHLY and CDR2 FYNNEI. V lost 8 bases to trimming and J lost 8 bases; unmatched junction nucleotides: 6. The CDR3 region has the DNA TGTGCCAGCGTGGGACTAGCGGGAGTAGGTACGCAGTATTTT. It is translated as CASVGLAGVGTQYF.

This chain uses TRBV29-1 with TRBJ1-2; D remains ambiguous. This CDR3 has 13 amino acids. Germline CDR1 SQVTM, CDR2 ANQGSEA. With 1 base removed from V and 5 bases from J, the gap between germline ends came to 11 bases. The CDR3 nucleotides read TGCAGCGTTGAAGTTTATACTGATTATGGCTACACCTTC. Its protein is CSVEVYTDYGYTF.

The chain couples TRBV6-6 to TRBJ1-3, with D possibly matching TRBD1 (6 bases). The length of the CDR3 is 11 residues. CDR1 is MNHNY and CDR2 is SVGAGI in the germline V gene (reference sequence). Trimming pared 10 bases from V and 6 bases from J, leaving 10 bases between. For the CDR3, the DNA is TGTGCCACTGGGGGGGCAAACACCATATATTTT. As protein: CATGGANTIYF.

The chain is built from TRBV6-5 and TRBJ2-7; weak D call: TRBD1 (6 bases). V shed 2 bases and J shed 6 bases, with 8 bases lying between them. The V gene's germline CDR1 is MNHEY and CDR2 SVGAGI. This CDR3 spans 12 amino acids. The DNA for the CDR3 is TGTGCCAGCAGTTACCAGGGGCGCGAGCAGTACTTC. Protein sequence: CASSYQGREQYF.

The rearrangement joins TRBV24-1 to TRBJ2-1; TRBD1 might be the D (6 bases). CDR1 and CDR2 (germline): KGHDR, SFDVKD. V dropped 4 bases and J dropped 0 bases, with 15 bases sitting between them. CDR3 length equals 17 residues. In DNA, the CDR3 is TGTGCCACCAGTGACTCGATACAGGGAAGCTCCTACAATGAGCAGTTCTTC. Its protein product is CATSDSIQGSSYNEQFF.

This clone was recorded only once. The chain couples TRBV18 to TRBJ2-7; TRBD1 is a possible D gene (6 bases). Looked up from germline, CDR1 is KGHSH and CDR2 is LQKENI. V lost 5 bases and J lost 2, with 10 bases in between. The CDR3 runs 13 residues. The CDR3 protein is CASSAGVTYEQYF. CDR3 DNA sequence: TGTGCCAGCTCAGCAGGGGTTACCTACGAGCAGTACTTC.

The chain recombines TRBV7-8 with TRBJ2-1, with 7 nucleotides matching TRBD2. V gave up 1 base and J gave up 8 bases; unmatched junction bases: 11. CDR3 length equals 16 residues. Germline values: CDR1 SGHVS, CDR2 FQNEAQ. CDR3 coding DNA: TGTGCCAGCAGCTTAGAAGGGCGGGGGTTCCGCCATGAGCAGTTCTTC. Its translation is CASSLEGRGFRHEQFF. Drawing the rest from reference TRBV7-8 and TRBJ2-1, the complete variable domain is GAGVSQSPRYKVAKRGQDVALRCDPISGHVSLFWYQQALGQGPEFLTYFQNEAQLDKSGLPSDRFFAERPEGSVSTLKIQRTQQEDSAVYLCASSLEGRGFRHEQFFGPGTRLTVL.

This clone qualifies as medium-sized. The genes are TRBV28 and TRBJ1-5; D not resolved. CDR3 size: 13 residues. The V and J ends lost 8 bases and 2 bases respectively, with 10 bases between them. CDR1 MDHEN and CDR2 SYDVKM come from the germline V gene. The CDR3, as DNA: TGTGCCAGCCAATATCGGGGCAATCAGCCCCAGCATTTT. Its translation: CASQYRGNQPQHF.

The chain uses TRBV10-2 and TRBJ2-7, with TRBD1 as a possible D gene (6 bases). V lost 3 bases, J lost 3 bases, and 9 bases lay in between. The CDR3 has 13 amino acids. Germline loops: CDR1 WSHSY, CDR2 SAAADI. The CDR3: CASSDRGIYEQYF. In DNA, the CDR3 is TGCGCCAGCAGTGACAGGGGCATCTACGAGCAGTACTTC.

CDR3 DNA sequence: TGTGCCAGTAGTATGGGGGCAGGGATCTATAGCAATCAGCCCCAGCATTTT. The encoded protein is CASSMGAGIYSNQPQHF. The chain uses TRBV19 and TRBJ1-5, with a possible D match to TRBD1 (6 bases). Per germline, CDR1 LNHDA and CDR2 SQIVND (reference sequence). This CDR3 has 17 residues. V lost 3 bases and J lost 0, with 15 bases in between.

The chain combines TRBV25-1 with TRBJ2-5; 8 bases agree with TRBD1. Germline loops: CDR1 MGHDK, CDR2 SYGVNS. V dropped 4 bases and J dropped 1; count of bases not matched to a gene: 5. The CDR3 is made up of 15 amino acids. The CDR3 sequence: CASSGPQGAQETQYF. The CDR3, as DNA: TGTGCCAGCAGTGGACCGCAGGGGGCCCAAGAGACCCAGTACTTC.

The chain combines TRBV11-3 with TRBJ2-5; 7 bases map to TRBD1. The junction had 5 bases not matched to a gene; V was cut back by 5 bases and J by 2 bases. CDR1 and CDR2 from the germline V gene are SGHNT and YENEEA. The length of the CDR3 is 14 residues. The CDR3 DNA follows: TGTGCCAGCAGCGTGGGACAGACTCAAGAGACCCAGTACTTC. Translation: CASSVGQTQETQYF.

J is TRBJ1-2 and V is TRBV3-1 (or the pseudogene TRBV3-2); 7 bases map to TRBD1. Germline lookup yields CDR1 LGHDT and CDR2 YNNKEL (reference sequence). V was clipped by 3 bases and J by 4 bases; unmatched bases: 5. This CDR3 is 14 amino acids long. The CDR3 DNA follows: TGTGCCAGCAGCCACATGGGACAGTCCTATGGCTACACCTTC. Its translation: CASSHMGQSYGYTF.

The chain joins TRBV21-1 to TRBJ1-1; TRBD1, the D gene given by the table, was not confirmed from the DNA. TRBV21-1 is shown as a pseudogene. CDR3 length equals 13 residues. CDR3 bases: TGTGCCAGCCAACAGCTCCTGAACACTGAAGCTTTCTTT. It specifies CASQQLLNTEAFF.

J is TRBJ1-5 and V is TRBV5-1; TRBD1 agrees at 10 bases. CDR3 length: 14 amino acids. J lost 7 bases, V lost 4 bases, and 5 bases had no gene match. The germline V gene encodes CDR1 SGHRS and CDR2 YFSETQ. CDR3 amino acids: CASSISGQGQPQHF. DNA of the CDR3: TGCGCCAGCAGCATCTCGGGACAGGGGCAGCCCCAGCATTTT.

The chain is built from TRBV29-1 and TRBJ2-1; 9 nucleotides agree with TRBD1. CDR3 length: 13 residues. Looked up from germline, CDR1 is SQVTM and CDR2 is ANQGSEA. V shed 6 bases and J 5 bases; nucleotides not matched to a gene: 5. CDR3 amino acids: CSVRTGDHNEQFF. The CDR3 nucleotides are TGCAGCGTACGGACAGGGGACCACAATGAGCAGTTCTTC.

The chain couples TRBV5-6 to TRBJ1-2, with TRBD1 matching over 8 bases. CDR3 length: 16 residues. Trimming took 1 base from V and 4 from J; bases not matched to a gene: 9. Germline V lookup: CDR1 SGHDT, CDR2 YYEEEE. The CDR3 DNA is TGTGCCAGCAGCTTGTGGGACAGGATGATTAGCTATGGCTACACCTTC. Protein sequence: CASSLWDRMISYGYTF.

CDR3 amino acids: CASSQNRGGYGYTF. The CDR3 bases are TGTGCCAGCAGCCAAAACAGGGGAGGCTATGGCTACACCTTC. The chain is built from TRBV3-1 (or the pseudogene TRBV3-2) and TRBJ1-2; 7 bases map to TRBD1. V dropped 2 bases and J dropped 4; count of bases not matched to a gene: 4. In germline, CDR1 is LGHDT, CDR2 YNNKEL (reference sequence). CDR3 length equals 14 residues.

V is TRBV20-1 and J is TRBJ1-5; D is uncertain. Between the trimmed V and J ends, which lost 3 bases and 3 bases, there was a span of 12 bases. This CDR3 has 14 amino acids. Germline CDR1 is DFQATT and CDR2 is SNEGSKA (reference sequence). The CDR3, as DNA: TGCAGTGCTAGTGTGGCTGATCCCAATCAGCCCCAGCATTTT. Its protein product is CSASVADPNQPQHF.

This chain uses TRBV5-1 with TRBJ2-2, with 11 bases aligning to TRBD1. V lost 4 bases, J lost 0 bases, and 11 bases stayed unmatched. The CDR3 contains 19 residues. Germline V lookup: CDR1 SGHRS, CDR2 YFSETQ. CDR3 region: CASSRDGQGAGTNTGELFF. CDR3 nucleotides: TGCGCCAGCAGCCGCGACGGACAGGGGGCCGGGACGAACACCGGGGAGCTGTTTTTT.

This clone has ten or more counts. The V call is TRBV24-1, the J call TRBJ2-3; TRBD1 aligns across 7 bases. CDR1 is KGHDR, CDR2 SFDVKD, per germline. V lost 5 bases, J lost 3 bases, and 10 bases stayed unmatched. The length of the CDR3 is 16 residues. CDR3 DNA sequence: TGTGCCACCAGTGGACAGGGAACCAGGGTAACAGATACGCAGTATTTT. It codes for CATSGQGTRVTDTQYF.

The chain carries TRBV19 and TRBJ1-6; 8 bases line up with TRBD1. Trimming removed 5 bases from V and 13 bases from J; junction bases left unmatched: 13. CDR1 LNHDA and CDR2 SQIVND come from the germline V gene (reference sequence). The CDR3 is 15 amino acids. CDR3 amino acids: CASSPQTGTGAPLHF. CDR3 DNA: TGTGCCAGTAGTCCACAGACCGGGACAGGTGCCCCCCTCCACTTT.

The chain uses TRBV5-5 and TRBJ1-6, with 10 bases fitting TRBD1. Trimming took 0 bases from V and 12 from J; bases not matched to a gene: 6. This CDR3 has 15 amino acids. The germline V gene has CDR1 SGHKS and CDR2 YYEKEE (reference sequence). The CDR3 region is CASSLEGTGAVPLHF. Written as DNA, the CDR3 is TGTGCCAGCAGCTTGGAGGGGACAGGGGCCGTACCCCTCCACTTT.

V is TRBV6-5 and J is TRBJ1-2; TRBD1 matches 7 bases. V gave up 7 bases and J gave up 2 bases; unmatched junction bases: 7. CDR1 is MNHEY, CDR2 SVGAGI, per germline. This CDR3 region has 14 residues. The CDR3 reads CASTKGDRNYGYTF. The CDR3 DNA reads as TGTGCCAGCACCAAAGGGGACAGAAACTATGGCTACACCTTC.